These 8 T cell receptor beta chains share one sample of origin, sequenced in a study of vaccination and CD4 T cells after COVID-19. Cultured CD4+ T cells had their DNA profiled by the Oncomine TCR Beta short-read assay. Each CDR3 protein gets one entry after TCRdb re-called the PCR reads with MiXCR. This sample has about 13,000 distinct CDR3 sequences, with 25% to 40% found just once. Documented treatment: approximately 9-day PBMC culture with coronavirus spike peptide pools or control peptides (ViraFEST assay). These receptors have no known antigen. The specimen was CD4+ T cells from blood, cultured in vitro, collected after SARS-CoV-2 vaccination. The receptors shown here come from a human donor who had recovered from COVID-19.

This clonotype showed up just a few times. The V gene is TRBV27, the J gene TRBJ2-1; no firm D call. The ends were cut back, 5 bases at V and 4 bases at J, with 18 bases in the middle. Germline CDR1 and CDR2: MNHEY and SMNVEV (reference sequence). This CDR3 has 16 amino acids. The CDR3 loop is CASSPLGQATYNEQFF. CDR3 in DNA: TGTGCCAGCAGTCCTTTAGGTCAGGCAACTTACAATGAGCAGTTCTTC.

The chain joins TRBV12-3 or TRBV12-4 to TRBJ2-7; a possible D gene is TRBD1 (5 bases). The CDR3 loop spans 15 amino acids. The V gene lost 2 bases and the J gene lost 5 bases, with 16 bases spanning the gap. CDR3 in DNA: TGTGCCAGCAGTTTAAGTCGGCAGGGAACTAACGAGCAGTACTTC. Its translation: CASSLSRQGTNEQYF.

The V call is TRBV15, the J call TRBJ2-1, with 11 bases aligning to TRBD2. V lost 5 bases and J lost 6; bases outside the gene matches: 12. CDR1 is LNHNV, CDR2 YYDKDF, per germline (reference sequence). The CDR3 loop spans 17 amino acids. Here the CDR3 reads CATSRSGLADLSNEQFF. The CDR3 coding sequence is TGTGCCACCAGCCGATCGGGACTAGCGGATCTTAGCAATGAGCAGTTCTTC.

The J gene is TRBJ1-3, the V gene TRBV20-1; 8 nucleotides align to TRBD1. The CDR3 spans 15 residues. The junction had 8 bases not matched to a gene; V was cut back by 3 bases and J by 4 bases. Germline CDR1 reads DFQATT; CDR2 reads SNEGSKA (reference sequence). In DNA form, the CDR3 reads TGCAGTGCTAGCCCCCCGGACAGGGTCGGAAACACCATATATTTT. Its protein is CSASPPDRVGNTIYF.

The chain couples TRBV6-5 to TRBJ2-3; D perhaps matches TRBD1 (5 bases). Germline V gene data show CDR1 as MNHEY and CDR2 as SVGAGI. V dropped 2 bases and J dropped 3 bases, with 9 bases sitting between them. This CDR3 is built from 14 residues. CDR3 loop: CASSYRRGTDTQYF. The CDR3 DNA follows: TGTGCCAGCAGTTACAGAAGGGGAACAGATACGCAGTATTTT.

This clonotype was counted a few times. This rearrangement joins TRBV28 to TRBJ1-1; 7 bases match TRBD1. Unmatched junction bases numbered 7, after V lost 6 bases and J lost 3 bases. This CDR3 has 14 residues. Germline V gene sequence: CDR1 MDHEN, CDR2 SYDVKM. The CDR3 DNA follows: TGTGCCAGCAGGCCCCGGGACAGCTACACTGAAGCTTTCTTT. Its protein is CASRPRDSYTEAFF.

The chain recombines TRBV6-5 with TRBJ2-1; D unresolved. The CDR3 runs to 14 residues. Trimming pared 2 bases from V and 7 bases from J, leaving 12 bases between. The germline V gene has CDR1 MNHEY and CDR2 SVGAGI. CDR3 amino acids: CASSYGQGKNEQFF. CDR3 DNA: TGTGCCAGCAGTTACGGGCAAGGGAAGAATGAGCAGTTCTTC.

This clonotype was counted only a few times. The chain is built from TRBV7-3 and TRBJ2-3, with D unclear. The V gene's germline CDR1 is SGHTA and CDR2 FQGTGA. The CDR3 is 17 residues long. Trimming removed 4 bases at V and 0 bases at J, with 17 bases between. The CDR3 DNA sequence: TGTGCCAGCAGCTCAAGTCCCTCCCCGTTAAGCACAGATACGCAGTATTTT. Protein: CASSSSPSPLSTDTQYF.